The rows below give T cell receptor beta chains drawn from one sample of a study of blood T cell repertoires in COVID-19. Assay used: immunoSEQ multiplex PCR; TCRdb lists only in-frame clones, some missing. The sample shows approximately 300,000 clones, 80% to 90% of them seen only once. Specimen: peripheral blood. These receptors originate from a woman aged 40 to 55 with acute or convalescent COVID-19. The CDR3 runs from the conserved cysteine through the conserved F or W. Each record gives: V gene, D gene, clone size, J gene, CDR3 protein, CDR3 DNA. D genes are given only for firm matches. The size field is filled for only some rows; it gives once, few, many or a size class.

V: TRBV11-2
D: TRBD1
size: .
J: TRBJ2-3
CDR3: CASSLDRGDTQYF
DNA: TGTGCCAGCAGCTTAGACAGGGGGGATACGCAGTATTTT

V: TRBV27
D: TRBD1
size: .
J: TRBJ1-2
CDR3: CASSLSPGGGGYGYTF
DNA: TGTGCCAGCAGTTTATCCCCGGGAGGGGGCGGCTATGGCTACACCTTC

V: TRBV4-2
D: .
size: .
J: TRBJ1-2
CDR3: CASSQGDSYGYTF
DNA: TGTGCCAGCAGCCAAGGTGACAGCTATGGCTACACCTTC

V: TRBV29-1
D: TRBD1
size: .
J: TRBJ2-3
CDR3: CSVARTGRTDTQYF
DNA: TGCAGCGTCGCTCGGACAGGGCGCACAGATACGCAGTATTTT

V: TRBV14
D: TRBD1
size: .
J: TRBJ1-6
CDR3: CASSQGRTGANSPLHF
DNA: TGTGCCAGCAGCCAGGGTCGGACAGGGGCGAATTCACCCCTCCACTTT

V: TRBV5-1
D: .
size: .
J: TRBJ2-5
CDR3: CASSFPGDQETQYF
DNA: TGCGCCAGCAGCTTCCCGGGGGACCAAGAGACCCAGTACTTC

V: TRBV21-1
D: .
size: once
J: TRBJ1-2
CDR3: CASSKAVRGLWDGYTF
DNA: TGTGCCAGCAGCAAAGCTGTCCGGGGTTTGTGGGATGGCTACACCTTC

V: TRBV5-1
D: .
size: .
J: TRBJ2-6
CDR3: CASSLSNSGANVLTF
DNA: TGCGCCAGCAGCTTGTCCAATTCTGGGGCCAACGTCCTGACTTTC

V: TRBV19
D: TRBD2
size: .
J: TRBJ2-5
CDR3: CASSTSGGGETQYF
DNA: TGTGCCAGTAGTACCAGCGGGGGGGGAGAGACCCAGTACTTC

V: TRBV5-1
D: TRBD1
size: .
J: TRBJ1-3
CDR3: CASSSGPGTGAGSGNTIYF
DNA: TGCGCCAGCAGCTCTGGTCCCGGGACAGGGGCCGGCTCTGGAAACACCATATATTTT

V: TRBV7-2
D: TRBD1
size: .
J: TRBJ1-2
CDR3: CASSQAGQGYGYTF
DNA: TGTGCCAGCAGCCAAGCTGGACAGGGTTATGGCTACACCTTC

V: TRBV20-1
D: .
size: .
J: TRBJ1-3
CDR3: CSAIPVNTIYF
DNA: TGCAGTGCTATTCCGGTAAACACCATATATTTT

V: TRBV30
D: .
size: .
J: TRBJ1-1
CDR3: CAWSVLRAGLGDTEAFF
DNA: TGTGCCTGGAGTGTACTTCGGGCAGGGCTAGGGGACACTGAAGCTTTCTTT

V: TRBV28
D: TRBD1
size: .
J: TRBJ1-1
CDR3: CASSPRTGGILRAFF
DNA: TGTGCCAGCAGTCCCCGGACAGGGGGCATTTTACGAGCTTTCTTT

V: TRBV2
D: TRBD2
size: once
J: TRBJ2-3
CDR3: CASSPGVAGGQVAQYF
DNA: TGTGCCAGCAGCCCCGGGGTAGCGGGGGGGCAGGTTGCGCAGTATTTT

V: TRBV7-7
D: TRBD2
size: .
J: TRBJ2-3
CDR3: CASSLHSGEWLDTQYF
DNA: TGTGCCAGCAGCTTACATAGCGGGGAGTGGTTAGATACGCAGTATTTT

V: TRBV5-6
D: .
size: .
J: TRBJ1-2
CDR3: CASSYSPHGYTF
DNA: TGTGCCAGCAGCTACAGTCCTCATGGCTACACCTTC

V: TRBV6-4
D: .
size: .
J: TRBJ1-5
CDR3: CASSVNQPQHF
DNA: TGTGCCAGCAGCGTCAATCAGCCCCAGCATTTT

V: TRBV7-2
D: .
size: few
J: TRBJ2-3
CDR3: CASSLGRTGRGGTDTQYF
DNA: TGTGCCAGCAGCTTAGGTCGGACGGGCAGGGGTGGCACAGATACGCAGTATTTT

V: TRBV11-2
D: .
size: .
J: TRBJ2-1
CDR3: CASARLEGYNEQFF
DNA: TGTGCCAGCGCCAGACTAGAGGGCTACAATGAGCAGTTCTTC

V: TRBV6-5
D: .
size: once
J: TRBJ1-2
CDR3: CASSPKPGVNGYTF
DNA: TGTGCCAGCAGTCCCAAACCAGGGGTGAATGGCTACACCTTC

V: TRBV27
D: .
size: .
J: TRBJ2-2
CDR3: CASSSGADTGELFF
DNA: TGTGCCAGCAGTTCAGGGGCTGACACCGGGGAGCTGTTTTTT

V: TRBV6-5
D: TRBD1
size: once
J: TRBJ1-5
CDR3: CASEYGQANQPQHF
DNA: TGTGCCTCTGAATACGGACAGGCGAATCAGCCCCAGCATTTT

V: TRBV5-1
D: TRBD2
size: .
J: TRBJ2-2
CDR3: CASSSGGTSNTGELFF
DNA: TGCGCCAGCAGTAGCGGGGGGACTTCGAACACCGGGGAGCTGTTTTTT

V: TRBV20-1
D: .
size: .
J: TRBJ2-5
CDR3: CSASPQGQETQYF
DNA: TGCAGTGCTAGTCCACAGGGCCAGGAGACCCAGTACTTC

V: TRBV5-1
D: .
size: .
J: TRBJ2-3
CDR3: CASSPGGRAPYTDTQYF
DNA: TGCGCCAGCAGCCCCGGAGGCCGGGCCCCGTACACAGATACGCAGTATTTT

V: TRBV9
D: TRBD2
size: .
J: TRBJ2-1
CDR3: CASSVVRGSGGHYNEQFF
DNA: TGTGCCAGCAGCGTAGTTAGGGGTAGCGGGGGGCACTACAATGAGCAGTTCTTC

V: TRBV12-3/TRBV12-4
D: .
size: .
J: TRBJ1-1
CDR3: CASRQTGNTEAFF
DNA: TGTGCCAGCAGGCAGACAGGGAACACTGAAGCTTTCTTT

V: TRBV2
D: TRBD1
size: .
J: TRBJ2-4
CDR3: CASSTTGAKNIQYF
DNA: TGTGCCAGCAGTACGACAGGGGCCAAAAACATTCAGTACTTC

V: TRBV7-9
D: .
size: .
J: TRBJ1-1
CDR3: CASSMQQGNTEAFF
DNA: TGTGCCAGCAGCATGCAACAGGGGAACACTGAAGCTTTCTTT

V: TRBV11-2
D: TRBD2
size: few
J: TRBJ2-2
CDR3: CASRNSGGPLGGELFF
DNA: TGTGCCAGCAGAAACAGCGGGGGGCCCTTGGGCGGGGAGCTGTTTTTT

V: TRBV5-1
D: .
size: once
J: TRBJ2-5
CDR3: CASSVGDISETQYF
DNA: TGCGCCAGCAGCGTCGGGGATATTTCGGAGACCCAGTACTTC

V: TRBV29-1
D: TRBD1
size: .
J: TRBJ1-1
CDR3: CSVEVQGDTEAFF
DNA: TGCAGCGTTGAAGTACAGGGGGACACTGAAGCTTTCTTT

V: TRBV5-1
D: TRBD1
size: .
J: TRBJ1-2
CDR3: CASSLGTGYYGYTF
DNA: TGCGCCAGCAGCTTGGGGACAGGATACTATGGCTACACCTTC

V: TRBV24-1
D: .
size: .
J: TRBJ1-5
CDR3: CATSDASRGLRNQPQHF
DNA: TGTGCCACCAGTGATGCGAGTAGGGGCTTAAGGAATCAGCCCCAGCATTTT

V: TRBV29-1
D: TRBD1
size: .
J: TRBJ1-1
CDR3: CSVNRGGTNTEAFF
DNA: TGCAGCGTCAACAGGGGTGGAACGAACACTGAAGCTTTCTTT

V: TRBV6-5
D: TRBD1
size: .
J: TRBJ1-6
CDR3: CASAWDREDNSPLHF
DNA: TGTGCCAGCGCCTGGGACAGGGAGGATAATTCACCCCTCCACTTT

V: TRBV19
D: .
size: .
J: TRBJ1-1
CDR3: CASSMWSTEAFF
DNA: TGTGCCAGTAGTATGTGGAGCACTGAAGCTTTCTTT

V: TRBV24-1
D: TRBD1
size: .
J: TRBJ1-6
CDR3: CATQDRGNSPLHF
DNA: TGTGCCACCCAAGACAGGGGGAATTCACCCCTCCACTTT

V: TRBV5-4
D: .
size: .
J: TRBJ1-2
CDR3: CASRHPQGRGGYTF
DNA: TGTGCCAGCAGACACCCCCAGGGGAGGGGTGGCTACACCTTC